The rows below give T cell receptor beta chains drawn from one sample of a study of CD8 T cells in Susac syndrome. MiXCR was run by TCRdb on the immunoSEQ multiplex PCR reads, yielding one entry per CDR3 protein. Of 150,000 to 200,000 distinct CDR3 sequences in the sample, 94% are singletons; the top ten hold roughly 0.1%. Sequencing used CD4+ T cells from PBMCs. All receptors derive from a human donor with multiple sclerosis. The CDR3 runs from the conserved cysteine through the conserved F or W. D genes are given only for firm matches. Clone size is shown for a subset of rows, as once, few, many or a class of expanded clone.

cdr3_nt: TGTGCCTCCACACGGCAGGTCCGCACAGATACGCAGTATTTT
cdr3_aa: CASTRQVRTDTQYF
d_call: -
j_call: TRBJ2-3
v_call: TRBV30
clone_size: -

cdr3_nt: TGTGCCAGCAGTGAGGGACTGGGTCCCCAGCCCCAGCATTTT
cdr3_aa: CASSEGLGPQPQHF
d_call: -
j_call: TRBJ1-5
v_call: TRBV2
clone_size: -

cdr3_nt: TGCAGTGGGAGGAGGGGGGCGCACCACGAGCAGTACTTC
cdr3_aa: CSGRRGAHHEQYF
d_call: -
j_call: TRBJ2-7
v_call: TRBV20-1
clone_size: -

cdr3_nt: TGCGAAACGGGGGAGCCCTATAGCAATCAGCCCCAGCATTTT
cdr3_aa: CETGEPYSNQPQHF
d_call: -
j_call: TRBJ1-5
v_call: TRBV27
clone_size: -

cdr3_nt: TGCGCCAGCAGCTTATCAGGGGAGCCTGGGGCCAACGTCCTGACTTTC
cdr3_aa: CASSLSGEPGANVLTF
d_call: -
j_call: TRBJ2-6
v_call: TRBV5-1
clone_size: once

cdr3_nt: TGTGCCAGTAGTTTCTCAGTCACCTACGAGCAGTACTTC
cdr3_aa: CASSFSVTYEQYF
d_call: -
j_call: TRBJ2-7
v_call: TRBV19
clone_size: -

cdr3_nt: TGTGCCAGCAGCTTATACCAAATCTCTGGAAACACCATATATTTT
cdr3_aa: CASSLYQISGNTIYF
d_call: -
j_call: TRBJ1-3
v_call: TRBV11-2
clone_size: -

cdr3_nt: TGTGCCAGCAGCCGTCAAGGGGTTGACACTGAAGCTTTCTTT
cdr3_aa: CASSRQGVDTEAFF
d_call: -
j_call: TRBJ1-1
v_call: TRBV3-1
clone_size: -

cdr3_nt: TGTGCCAGTACCTCGGGGGACAGATTATACAATGAGCAGTTCTTC
cdr3_aa: CASTSGDRLYNEQFF
d_call: -
j_call: TRBJ2-1
v_call: TRBV19
clone_size: few

cdr3_nt: TGTGCCAGCAGCCAACTTACAGGGACGGCTTTCTTT
cdr3_aa: CASSQLTGTAFF
d_call: -
j_call: TRBJ1-1
v_call: TRBV3-1
clone_size: -

cdr3_nt: TGTGCCAGCAGCTACTCGGGAGCCTATGGCTACACCTTC
cdr3_aa: CASSYSGAYGYTF
d_call: -
j_call: TRBJ1-2
v_call: TRBV6-5
clone_size: -

cdr3_nt: TGCGCCAGCAGCTTGGTGGACCCATCCGTCTCCGAGCAGTACTTC
cdr3_aa: CASSLVDPSVSEQYF
d_call: -
j_call: TRBJ2-7
v_call: TRBV5-1
clone_size: -

cdr3_nt: TGTGCCAGCAGTTCTCTGAGTTCTGGGGCCAACGTCCTGACTTTC
cdr3_aa: CASSSLSSGANVLTF
d_call: -
j_call: TRBJ2-6
v_call: TRBV27
clone_size: -

cdr3_nt: TGTGCCAGCAGCCCCCGGGATTTGAGGGAGGGCTACACCTTC
cdr3_aa: CASSPRDLREGYTF
d_call: -
j_call: TRBJ1-2
v_call: TRBV12-3/TRBV12-4
clone_size: -

cdr3_nt: TGTGCCAGTAGTGGACCGGGACTAGCAACCACAGATACGCAGTATTTT
cdr3_aa: CASSGPGLATTDTQYF
d_call: TRBD2
j_call: TRBJ2-3
v_call: TRBV19
clone_size: -

cdr3_nt: TGCAGTGTAGGGGGAAGGAACACTGAAGCTTTCTTT
cdr3_aa: CSVGGRNTEAFF
d_call: -
j_call: TRBJ1-1
v_call: TRBV20-1
clone_size: -

cdr3_nt: TGTGCCAGCAAAATGAGGGGGCTTCATGGCTACACCTTC
cdr3_aa: CASKMRGLHGYTF
d_call: TRBD1
j_call: TRBJ1-2
v_call: TRBV6-5
clone_size: -

cdr3_nt: TGTGCCAGCAGCCCTCGGGGGGCGTACTATGGCTACACCTTC
cdr3_aa: CASSPRGAYYGYTF
d_call: -
j_call: TRBJ1-2
v_call: TRBV27
clone_size: -

cdr3_nt: TGTGCCAGCAGCTTAGGGGGGGCGTGGGAGACCCAGTACTTC
cdr3_aa: CASSLGGAWETQYF
d_call: -
j_call: TRBJ2-5
v_call: TRBV11-2
clone_size: -

cdr3_nt: TGCAGTGCTGTCAGGGGGAACACTGAAGCTTTCTTT
cdr3_aa: CSAVRGNTEAFF
d_call: -
j_call: TRBJ1-1
v_call: TRBV20-1
clone_size: once

cdr3_nt: TGTGCCAGCAGTTTTCATAAGGGCACTGAAGCTTTCTTT
cdr3_aa: CASSFHKGTEAFF
d_call: -
j_call: TRBJ1-1
v_call: TRBV27
clone_size: -

cdr3_nt: TGCGCCAGCAGCCTAACAGGGAACAGGGCCTACGAGCAGTACTTC
cdr3_aa: CASSLTGNRAYEQYF
d_call: -
j_call: TRBJ2-7
v_call: TRBV5-1
clone_size: -

cdr3_nt: TGTGCCAGCAGCCAGACTAGCGGGAGATTTTACGAGCAGTACTTC
cdr3_aa: CASSQTSGRFYEQYF
d_call: TRBD2
j_call: TRBJ2-7
v_call: TRBV5-8
clone_size: -

cdr3_nt: TGTGCCAGCAGTCCCTCTTATACCACGCAGTATTTT
cdr3_aa: CASSPSYTTQYF
d_call: -
j_call: TRBJ2-3
v_call: TRBV12-3/TRBV12-4
clone_size: -

cdr3_nt: TGTGCCAGCAGCTTACGGGGTTGGGTTTTGCGGGAGAGGACCACCGGGGAGCTGTTTTTT
cdr3_aa: CASSLRGWVLRERTTGELFF
d_call: TRBD2
j_call: TRBJ2-2
v_call: TRBV11-2
clone_size: -

cdr3_nt: TGCGCCAGCAGTGAGTGGGAAGCGGCGTCAAACACCGGGGAGCTGTTTTTT
cdr3_aa: CASSEWEAASNTGELFF
d_call: -
j_call: TRBJ2-2
v_call: TRBV10-2
clone_size: -

cdr3_nt: TGCAGTGCTAGTGACGAAAAACTGTTTTTT
cdr3_aa: CSASDEKLFF
d_call: -
j_call: TRBJ1-4
v_call: TRBV20-1
clone_size: -

cdr3_nt: TGTGCCAGTAGTAGCGGGAGTTTCGGTGTCGAGACCCAGTACTTC
cdr3_aa: CASSSGSFGVETQYF
d_call: TRBD2
j_call: TRBJ2-5
v_call: TRBV7-9
clone_size: -

cdr3_nt: TGTGCCAGCAGCTTAGGAGTAGCTCCCACAGATACGCAGTATTTT
cdr3_aa: CASSLGVAPTDTQYF
d_call: -
j_call: TRBJ2-3
v_call: TRBV14
clone_size: -

cdr3_nt: TGTGCCAGTAGTATCTCAGGAGTTCTCTCTGGAAACACCATATATTTT
cdr3_aa: CASSISGVLSGNTIYF
d_call: -
j_call: TRBJ1-3
v_call: TRBV19
clone_size: -

cdr3_nt: TGTGCCAGCAGCTTGGTTGGGGCCAACTACGAGCAGTACTTC
cdr3_aa: CASSLVGANYEQYF
d_call: -
j_call: TRBJ2-7
v_call: TRBV5-6
clone_size: -

cdr3_nt: TGCAGTGCCTTATCAGGTGTCACCGGGGAGCTGTTTTTT
cdr3_aa: CSALSGVTGELFF
d_call: -
j_call: TRBJ2-2
v_call: TRBV20-1
clone_size: -

cdr3_nt: TGTGCCAGCAGCTTGCGGTACCAAGAGACCCAGTACTTC
cdr3_aa: CASSLRYQETQYF
d_call: -
j_call: TRBJ2-5
v_call: TRBV11-2
clone_size: -

cdr3_nt: TGTGCCAGCAGTTACTCGTCATCTAGCGGGACCAAAAACATTCAGTACTTC
cdr3_aa: CASSYSSSSGTKNIQYF
d_call: TRBD2
j_call: TRBJ2-4
v_call: TRBV6-2/TRBV6-3
clone_size: -

cdr3_nt: TGTGCCAGCAGTGAAGGGAGTAATACTGAAGCTTTCTTT
cdr3_aa: CASSEGSNTEAFF
d_call: -
j_call: TRBJ1-1
v_call: TRBV6-4
clone_size: once

cdr3_nt: TGTGCCAGCAGCCCCAACATCGGGGGCGCACATGCCAGGTCCCAGTACTTC
cdr3_aa: CASSPNIGGAHARSQYF
d_call: -
j_call: TRBJ2-5
v_call: TRBV3-1
clone_size: -

cdr3_nt: TGTGCCAGCAGCTTGGGTTTACAGATGTTCGGGGAGCTGTTTTTT
cdr3_aa: CASSLGLQMFGELFF
d_call: -
j_call: TRBJ2-2
v_call: TRBV7-9
clone_size: -

cdr3_nt: TGTGCCACCAGCAGAAACAGTGAAGAGACCCAGTACTTC
cdr3_aa: CATSRNSEETQYF
d_call: -
j_call: TRBJ2-5
v_call: TRBV15
clone_size: -

cdr3_nt: TGTGCCAGCAGCATCAGATCTGGGCTGGGTAATGAAAAACTGTTTTTT
cdr3_aa: CASSIRSGLGNEKLFF
d_call: -
j_call: TRBJ1-4
v_call: TRBV11-2
clone_size: -

cdr3_nt: TGTGCCAGCAGTTCTCAGGGCGTGGGAATTTCACCCCTCCACTTT
cdr3_aa: CASSSQGVGISPLHF
d_call: -
j_call: TRBJ1-6
v_call: TRBV27
clone_size: once

cdr3_nt: TGCAGTGCTGAGAGCGGATATACGCAGTATTTT
cdr3_aa: CSAESGYTQYF
d_call: -
j_call: TRBJ2-3
v_call: TRBV20-1
clone_size: -

cdr3_nt: TGTGCCAGCAGTCCAATCGGGACAGGTAACAATGAGCAGTTCTTC
cdr3_aa: CASSPIGTGNNEQFF
d_call: TRBD1
j_call: TRBJ2-1
v_call: TRBV3-1
clone_size: -

cdr3_nt: TGCAGCGTTGTCGGGGGGATCCAAGAGACCCAGTACTTC
cdr3_aa: CSVVGGIQETQYF
d_call: TRBD2
j_call: TRBJ2-5
v_call: TRBV29-1
clone_size: -

cdr3_nt: TGCAGCGTTGAGGGCAGTCGCCGGAGCACAGATACGCAGTATTTT
cdr3_aa: CSVEGSRRSTDTQYF
d_call: -
j_call: TRBJ2-3
v_call: TRBV29-1
clone_size: -

cdr3_nt: TGTGCCAGCAGCGTGGGACTAGCGCTCTACGAGCAGTACTTC
cdr3_aa: CASSVGLALYEQYF
d_call: TRBD2
j_call: TRBJ2-7
v_call: TRBV7-2
clone_size: -

cdr3_nt: TGTGCCAGCAGGACACAGGGGACAGATACGCAGTATTTT
cdr3_aa: CASRTQGTDTQYF
d_call: TRBD1
j_call: TRBJ2-3
v_call: TRBV28
clone_size: -

cdr3_nt: TGCGCCAGCAGCTTGGGGCGACAGTCGAGCCTTAGATCCGGGGCCAACGTCCTGACTTTC
cdr3_aa: CASSLGRQSSLRSGANVLTF
d_call: -
j_call: TRBJ2-6
v_call: TRBV5-1
clone_size: once

cdr3_nt: TGCAGTGCCCAAAACATTGGGGAGCAGTACTTC
cdr3_aa: CSAQNIGEQYF
d_call: -
j_call: TRBJ2-7
v_call: TRBV20-1
clone_size: -

cdr3_nt: TGTGCCAGCAGTGGAGAACACCTCCGCTCTGGAAACACCATATATTTT
cdr3_aa: CASSGEHLRSGNTIYF
d_call: -
j_call: TRBJ1-3
v_call: TRBV2
clone_size: -

cdr3_nt: TGTGCCTGGATAGGTCTCGGACAGGGACTTGGCACTGAAGCTTTCTTT
cdr3_aa: CAWIGLGQGLGTEAFF
d_call: TRBD1
j_call: TRBJ1-1
v_call: TRBV30
clone_size: -

cdr3_nt: TGTGCCAGCAGTTTATTCAGTGGGGAGCTGTTTTTT
cdr3_aa: CASSLFSGELFF
d_call: -
j_call: TRBJ2-2
v_call: TRBV12-3/TRBV12-4
clone_size: few

cdr3_nt: TGCAGCGTTTCACTAGTCGGTCCGATGAACACTGAAGCTTTCTTT
cdr3_aa: CSVSLVGPMNTEAFF
d_call: -
j_call: TRBJ1-1
v_call: TRBV29-1
clone_size: -

cdr3_nt: TGCAGCGCCCGCTCAGGGAATTCAATATACGAGCAGTACTTC
cdr3_aa: CSARSGNSIYEQYF
d_call: -
j_call: TRBJ2-7
v_call: TRBV29-1
clone_size: -

cdr3_nt: TGTGCCAGCAGCGTAGGTGAGGGCGCGGTATATGGCTACACCTTC
cdr3_aa: CASSVGEGAVYGYTF
d_call: -
j_call: TRBJ1-2
v_call: TRBV9
clone_size: -